This entry features one TCR beta chain sequence. Germline lookup yields CDR1 SGHDN and CDR2 FVKESK. This CDR3 comprises 18 residues. Unmatched junction bases numbered 8, after V lost 0 bases and J lost 2 bases. These data belong to a study of shared clonotypes between healthy human individuals. TCRdb's table, derived via immunoSEQ multiplex PCR, lists solely in-frame clones and lacks some. This table holds more than 2 million clones, nearly 97% found once. The V gene is TRBV14, the J gene TRBJ2-5, with 11 bases that match TRBD2. Sequencing used naive CD4+ T cells sorted from blood. Subset indicated: CD45RA+ positively selected. The receptor's source is a man between 18 and 35 years old in good health. CDR3 sequence: CASSQENIRLAGQETQYF. CDR3 bases: TGTGCCAGCAGCCAAGAGAATATAAGACTAGCGGGACAAGAGACCCAGTACTTC.